This entry features one TCR beta chain sequence. Its antigen is currently unknown. Caucasian individuals from Russia who were healthy and aged roughly 6 to 100 acted as donors. It was with a sample-barcoded 5' primer and a J-beta primer mix that a second PCR of about 6 to 12 cycles was run. TCRdb independently ran MiXCR on the 5' RACE reads; one entry per CDR3 protein. This repertoire shows about 1.4 million distinct CDR3 sequences, approximately 59% found once; its top ten account for over 5%. Germline CDR1 SGDLS, CDR2 YYNGEE. There are 19 residues in the CDR3. V lost 3 bases, J lost 4 bases, and 27 bases lay in between. The entry originates in a study of blood T cells in healthy people across ages. Findings and limits, study-wide: Because donor CMV status was unknown, expanded clonotype changes were possibly confounded. The fall in TCR beta diversity per million T cells was roughly linear with age.

This rearrangement joins TRBV9 to TRBJ2-3; D is perhaps TRBD1 or TRBD2 (5 bases each). The origin of this receptor is a man aged 18 to 29 in good health. The sample comprised blood. The chain's CDR3 is CASSARLAKRGSGPDTQYF. The CDR3 coding sequence is TGTGCCAGCAGCGCTCGATTGGCTAAGAGGGGATCGGGCCCAGATACGCAGTATTTT.